Below are 18 T cell receptor beta chains sequenced from a single sample in a study of blood T cell repertoires in COVID-19. The assay was immunoSEQ multiplex PCR, and TCRdb's table has in-frame clones only and misses some. This table holds under 200,000 clones, approximately 85% found once. Sample: peripheral blood. The receptors here all came from a woman aged 55-69 years with COVID-19, enrolled during active disease.

The V and J genes are TRBV19 and TRBJ2-1; TRBD2 aligns across 7 bases. This CDR3 is built from 14 residues. Germline V gene sequence: CDR1 LNHDA, CDR2 SQIVND (reference sequence). With 4 bases clipped from V and 8 bases from J, the junction kept 8 bases outside the gene matches. CDR3 bases: TGTGCCAGTAGTAGGGGGGGAGAGCCCGATGAGCAGTTCTTC. Translation: CASSRGGEPDEQFF.

The chain recombines TRBV5-4 with TRBJ2-7; TRBD2 aligns across 10 bases. CDR1 is SGHNT, CDR2 YYREEE, per germline (reference sequence). V was pared by 3 bases and J by 6 bases, with 6 bases of the junction left unmatched. The CDR3 loop spans 14 amino acids. The CDR3 loop is CASSSGLAAIEQYF. The DNA of the CDR3 is TGTGCCAGCAGCTCCGGACTAGCGGCGATCGAGCAGTACTTC.

The chain is built from TRBV27 and TRBJ1-2, with a tentative D call TRBD1 (5 bases). V lost 7 bases to trimming and J lost 1 base, with 13 bases between them. The CDR3 runs to 14 residues. CDR1 is MNHEY, CDR2 SMNVEV, per germline (reference sequence). The CDR3 sequence: CASKPAGDNYGYTF. Written as DNA, the CDR3 is TGTGCCAGCAAGCCCGCGGGGGATAACTATGGCTACACCTTC.

The chain employs TRBV27 and TRBJ2-7, with 11 bases that match TRBD2. Germline-derived CDR1 and CDR2 are MNHEY and SMNVEV (reference sequence). V gave up 6 bases and J gave up 2 bases; unmatched junction bases: 9. The CDR3 sequence is 16 residues long. The CDR3 DNA sequence: TGTGCCAGCAGCTCCTTACGGGGACTAGCGGCCTACGAGCAGTACTTC. Encoded protein: CASSSLRGLAAYEQYF.

This chain's CDR3 is CASSQGRTETSTDTQYF. In DNA form, the CDR3 reads TGTGCCAGCAGCCAAGGTCGGACAGAGACTAGCACAGATACGCAGTATTTT. The rearrangement joins TRBV4-2 to TRBJ2-3, with TRBD1 as a possible D gene (6 bases). V was trimmed by 1 base and J by 0 bases, leaving 14 bases between them. The CDR3 sequence is 17 residues long. The germline gives CDR1 LGHNA, CDR2 YNFKEQ.

In its sample, this clone was seen once. The V and J genes are TRBV28 and TRBJ1-1; D is uncertain. Trimming removed 6 bases at V and 6 bases at J, with 17 bases between. CDR1 and CDR2 (germline): MDHEN, SYDVKM. The CDR3 totals 14 residues. CDR3 DNA: TGTGCCAGCAGCCCTCCACGGGATGGGGCTGAAGCTTTCTTT. It specifies CASSPPRDGAEAFF.

The chain recombines TRBV9 with TRBJ2-3, with D perhaps matching TRBD2 (6 bases). V shed 3 bases and J shed 2 bases, with 13 bases lying between them. This CDR3 region has 15 residues. CDR1 and CDR2 (germline): SGDLS, YYNGEE. The chain's CDR3 is CASSARRGFTDTQYF. The CDR3 DNA reads TGTGCCAGCAGCGCGAGGAGGGGTTTCACAGATACGCAGTATTTT. Full variable domain (missing parts from reference TRBV9 and TRBJ2-3): DSGVTQTPKHLITATGQRVTLRCSPRSGDLSVYWYQQSLDQGLQFLIQYYNGEERAKGNILERFSAQQFPDLHSELNLSSLELGDSALYFCASSARRGFTDTQYFGPGTRLTVL.

This clone occurred once. CDR3 protein: CASSYNTLAGQETQYF. The CDR3 nucleotides read TGTGCCAGCAGCTATAATACACTAGCGGGACAGGAGACCCAGTACTTC. The V call is TRBV7-2, the J call TRBJ2-5; 10 nucleotides line up with TRBD2. In germline, CDR1 is SGHTA, CDR2 FQGNSA. V trimming: 4 bases; J trimming: 5 bases; junction bases outside the gene matches: 10. The CDR3 has 16 residues.

V and J are TRBV19 and TRBJ1-2; 11 bases match TRBD1. Per the germline V gene, CDR1 is LNHDA and CDR2 is SQIVND (reference sequence). The CDR3 is made up of 16 amino acids. V lost 3 bases, J lost 8 bases, and 11 bases stayed unmatched. DNA for the CDR3: TGTGCCAGTAGTATTGGCCGGACAGGGGGCGCTGAGGGCTACACCTTC. Amino acids: CASSIGRTGGAEGYTF.

This chain joins TRBV13 and TRBJ2-7, with 9 bases lining up with TRBD2. The CDR3 sequence is 13 residues long. The germline gives CDR1 PRHDT, CDR2 FYEKMQ (reference sequence). V lost 3 bases, J lost 5 bases, and 2 bases stayed unmatched. CDR3 sequence: CASSFRTSDEQYF. CDR3 sequence (DNA): TGTGCCAGCAGCTTCAGGACTAGCGACGAGCAGTACTTC.

V is TRBV12-3 or TRBV12-4 and J is TRBJ1-1; D remains ambiguous. The length of the CDR3 is 13 residues. The V and J ends lost 3 bases and 8 bases respectively, with 13 bases between them. CDR3 DNA: TGTGCCAGCAGTTTCCAGTGGCGGATCGAAGCTTTCTTT. Translated: CASSFQWRIEAFF.

This chain uses TRBV20-1 with TRBJ2-7, with D possibly being TRBD1 (6 bases). Trimming cost V 6 bases and J 5 bases, with 11 bases left between them. CDR1 is DFQATT, CDR2 SNEGSKA, per germline (reference sequence). This CDR3 contains 11 residues. Written as DNA, the CDR3 is TGCAGTGCCCGCAGGGGCAACGAGCAGTACTTC. Protein sequence: CSARRGNEQYF.

The chain links TRBV18 to TRBJ1-2; 9 bases are a match to TRBD1. This CDR3 comprises 11 residues. Germline V gene data show CDR1 as KGHSH and CDR2 as LQKENI. V trimming: 4 bases; J trimming: 12 bases; junction bases outside the gene matches: 3. CDR3 residues: CASSQGQGDTF. CDR3 in DNA: TGTGCCAGCTCACAGGGACAGGGCGACACCTTC.

The chain recombines TRBV6-2 or TRBV6-3 with TRBJ2-6; possible D gene TRBD2, 6 bases. The CDR3 length is 20 residues. Germline loops: CDR1 MNHEY, CDR2 SVGEGT. V gave up 0 bases and J gave up 4 bases, with 22 bases separating them. As DNA, the CDR3 is TGTGCCAGCAGTTACTCCATTGGGCTAGCGCCTGAAGGGGGGGCCAACGTCCTGACTTTC. This sequence encodes CASSYSIGLAPEGGANVLTF.

This clone was counted a single time. The chain has TRBV28 and TRBJ1-2, with 10 bases matching TRBD1. Losses at the gene ends were 5 bases for V and 4 bases for J; bases not matched to a gene: 7. The CDR3 has 15 amino acids. From germline, CDR1 is MDHEN and CDR2 SYDVKM. The DNA of the CDR3 is TGTGCCAGCAGTGCCTGGGGACAGGGGTCCTATGGCTACACCTTC. Amino acid sequence: CASSAWGQGSYGYTF.

The rearrangement joins TRBV11-2 to TRBJ2-1; 11 positions match TRBD2. CDR3 length: 15 amino acids. Germline CDR1 is SGHAT and CDR2 is FQNNGV. J was trimmed by 7 bases and V by 3 bases; bases with no gene match: 5. The CDR3: CASSFLAGGSNEQFF. CDR3 coding DNA: TGTGCCAGCAGCTTTCTAGCGGGGGGCTCGAATGAGCAGTTCTTC.

The J gene is TRBJ2-1, the V gene TRBV7-3; perhaps TRBD1 as D (6 bases). The CDR3 sequence is 15 residues long. Germline CDR1 SGHTA, CDR2 FQGTGA. Trimming left V 2 bases short and J 6 bases short, with 14 bases between. For the CDR3, the DNA is TGTGCCAGCAGCTTAGGGCCAGGGGAACCCAATGAGCAGTTCTTC. Translation gives CASSLGPGEPNEQFF.

V is TRBV3-1 (or the pseudogene TRBV3-2) and J is TRBJ1-6; D call uncertain. The CDR3 has 13 amino acids. Germline assignment: CDR1 LGHDT and CDR2 YNNKEL (reference sequence). The ends were cut back, 0 bases at V and 10 bases at J, with 7 bases in the middle. CDR3 DNA: TGTGCCAGCAGCCAAGAAGTGCGATCACCCCTCCACTTT. It yields the protein CASSQEVRSPLHF.